This is a list of T cell receptor beta chains from one sample in a study of shared clonotypes between healthy human individuals. The data were produced by immunoSEQ multiplex PCR, yet TCRdb's version contains in-frame clones alone and is incomplete. Among some 1 million clones listed, approximately 68% were seen once. The material sequenced was memory CD4+ T cells sorted from blood. Every receptor here comes from a man in his late teens or twenties in good health. CDR3s include the opening cysteine and the closing phenylalanine or tryptophan. The D gene is left open where the match is weak. Clone size, where shown, is once, few, many, or a class for clones that have expanded.

TRBJ1-3 TRBV30 15 NA NA CAWTRGADSGNTIYF TGTGCCTGGACCAGAGGGGCGGACTCTGGAAACACCATATATTTT
TRBJ2-2 TRBV30 11 NA NA CAWSRRGELFF TGTGCCTGGAGTCGGAGAGGGGAGCTGTTTTTT
TRBJ1-4 TRBV9 15 NA NA CASSPRGGINEKLFF TGTGCCAGCAGCCCCAGAGGGGGGATTAATGAAAAACTGTTTTTT
TRBJ1-1 TRBV18 14 NA NA CASSPPSGNTEAFF TGTGCCAGCTCACCACCCTCCGGGAACACTGAAGCTTTCTTT
TRBJ2-4 TRBV6-4 17 NA once CASTGLQGGLAKNIQYF TGTGCCAGCACTGGGTTACAGGGAGGGTTAGCCAAAAACATTCAGTACTTC
TRBJ2-7 TRBV7-2 15 NA NA CASSLSARVTYEQYF TGTGCCAGCAGCTTAAGCGCCAGGGTTACCTACGAGCAGTACTTC
TRBJ2-2 TRBV7-9 14 NA once CASSQDFPTGELFF TGTGCCAGCAGCCAGGACTTTCCCACCGGGGAGCTGTTTTTT
TRBJ2-1 TRBV18 15 TRBD2 many CASSPRLAGYNEQFF TGTGCCAGCTCCCCCAGACTAGCGGGGTACAATGAGCAGTTCTTC
TRBJ2-2 TRBV10-1 13 NA NA CASSESLVGELFF TGCGCCAGCAGTGAGTCATTAGTCGGGGAGCTGTTTTTT
TRBJ2-7 TRBV2 14 NA NA CASSEEQGRYEQYF TGTGCCAGCAGTGAGGAACAGGGGAGGTACGAGCAGTACTTC
TRBJ1-6 TRBV12-5 17 NA once CASGFSGGSSYNSPLHF TGTGCTAGTGGTTTTTCGGGCGGAAGCTCCTATAATTCACCCCTCCACTTT
TRBJ1-5 TRBV19 13 TRBD1 NA CATWDSINQPQHF TGTGCCACCTGGGACAGTATCAATCAGCCCCAGCATTTT
TRBJ2-1 TRBV18 16 NA NA CASSPPAYSGYNEQFF TGTGCCAGCTCACCACCCGCCTATAGCGGATACAATGAGCAGTTCTTC
TRBJ2-3 TRBV29-1 15 TRBD2 NA CSAVLAGSSTDTQYF TGCAGCGCCGTACTAGCGGGATCTTCCACAGATACGCAGTATTTT
TRBJ1-2 TRBV5-1 14 TRBD1 NA CASSSRTGEGGYTF TGCGCCAGCAGCTCCCGGACAGGGGAAGGAGGCTACACCTTC
TRBJ1-3 TRBV6-1 13 NA NA CASSNPTRNTIYF TGTGCCAGCAGCAACCCCACGCGAAACACCATATATTTT
TRBJ2-7 TRBV9 16 NA NA CASSAPSWTPLNKQYF TGTGCCAGCAGCGCACCTTCTTGGACCCCACTTAACAAGCAGTACTTC
TRBJ1-6 TRBV19 15 NA NA CASSEAGQGRSPLHF TGTGCCAGTAGTGAAGCGGGCCAGGGAAGATCACCCCTCCACTTT
TRBJ2-1 TRBV19 15 TRBD1 NA CASTKTGGAGNEQFF TGTGCCAGTACGAAGACAGGGGGCGCGGGCAATGAGCAGTTCTTC
TRBJ1-1 TRBV5-4 16 NA NA CASSLGGTPMNTEAFF TGTGCCAGCAGCCTAGGGGGGACACCTATGAACACTGAAGCTTTCTTT
TRBJ2-7 TRBV2 11 NA NA CASSQGYEQYF TGTGCCAGCAGTCAGGGGTACGAGCAGTACTTC
TRBJ1-3 TRBV11-2 18 TRBD1 NA CASSRLGRGLQWGNTIYF TGTGCCAGCAGCAGACTGGGCAGGGGGCTACAATGGGGAAACACCATATATTTT
TRBJ2-5 TRBV5-1 15 NA NA CASSLEGRTQETQYF TGCGCCAGCAGCTTGGAAGGGAGGACCCAAGAGACCCAGTACTTC
TRBJ1-3 TRBV5-1 17 NA NA CASSLTPGPQGGNTIYF TGCGCCAGCAGCTTAACCCCCGGGCCCCAAGGAGGAAACACCATATATTTT
TRBJ1-5 TRBV5-1 13 NA NA CASRVDGNQPQHF TGCGCCAGCAGGGTGGATGGCAATCAGCCCCAGCATTTT
TRBJ2-1 TRBV27 14 NA NA CASSLAGTSGEQFF TGTGCCAGCAGCCTGGCCGGGACATCCGGGGAGCAGTTCTTC
TRBJ2-7 TRBV19 18 TRBD1 NA CASSIKGNTGTGNYEQYF TGTGCCAGTAGTATTAAGGGGAACACCGGGACAGGGAACTACGAGCAGTACTTC
TRBJ2-3 TRBV5-4 13 NA NA CASSLAGTDTQYF TGTGCCAGCAGCTTGGCGGGGACAGATACGCAGTATTTT
TRBJ1-1 TRBV4-1 17 NA many CASSPPWGERGNTEAFF TGCGCCAGCAGCCCTCCTTGGGGAGAGAGGGGGAACACTGAAGCTTTCTTT
TRBJ1-1 TRBV5-4 14 NA NA CASSLVQRNTEAFF TGTGCCAGCAGCTTGGTACAGCGGAACACTGAAGCTTTCTTT
TRBJ1-6 TRBV7-3 15 NA few CASRASAANNSPLHF TGTGCCAGCAGGGCAAGTGCAGCCAATAATTCACCCCTCCACTTT
TRBJ2-7 TRBV7-9 14 TRBD1 NA CASSYRGNTYEQYF TGTGCCAGCAGCTACAGGGGGAATACCTACGAGCAGTACTTC